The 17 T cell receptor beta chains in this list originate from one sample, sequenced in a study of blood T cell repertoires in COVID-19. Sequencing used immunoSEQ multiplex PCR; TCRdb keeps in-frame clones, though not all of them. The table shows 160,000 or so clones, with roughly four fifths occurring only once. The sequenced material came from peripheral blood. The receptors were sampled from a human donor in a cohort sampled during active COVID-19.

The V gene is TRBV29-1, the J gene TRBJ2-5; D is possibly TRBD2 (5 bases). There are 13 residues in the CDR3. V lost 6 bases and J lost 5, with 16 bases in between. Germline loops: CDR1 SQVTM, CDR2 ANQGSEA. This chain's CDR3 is CSVDPGLGETQYF. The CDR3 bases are TGCAGCGTCGACCCGGGGTTAGGGGAGACCCAGTACTTC. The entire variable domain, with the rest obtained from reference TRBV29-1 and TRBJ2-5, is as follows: SAVISQKPSRDICQRGTSLTIQCQVDSQVTMMFWYRQQPGQSLTLIATANQGSEATYESGFVIDKFPISRPNLTFSTLTVSNMSPEDSSIYLCSVDPGLGETQYFGPGTRLLVL.

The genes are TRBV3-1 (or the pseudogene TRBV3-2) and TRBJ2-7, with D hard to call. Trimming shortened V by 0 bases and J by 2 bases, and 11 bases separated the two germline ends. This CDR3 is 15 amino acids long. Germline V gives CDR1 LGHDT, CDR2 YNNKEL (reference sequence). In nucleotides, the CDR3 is TGTGCCAGCAGCCAAGAAAGCGTTTACCCCTACGAGCAGTACTTC. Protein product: CASSQESVYPYEQYF.

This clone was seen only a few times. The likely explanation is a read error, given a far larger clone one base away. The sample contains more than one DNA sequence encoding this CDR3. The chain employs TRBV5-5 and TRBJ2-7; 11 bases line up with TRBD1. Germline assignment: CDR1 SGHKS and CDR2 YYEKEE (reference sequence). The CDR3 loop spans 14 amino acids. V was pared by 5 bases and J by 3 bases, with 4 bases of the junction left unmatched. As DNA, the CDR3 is TGTGCCAGCAGGGGGGGACAGGGGGGCTACGAGCAGTACTTC. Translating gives CASRGGQGGYEQYF. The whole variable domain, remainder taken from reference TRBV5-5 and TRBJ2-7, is DAGVTQSPTHLIKTRGQQVTLRCSPISGHKSVSWYQQVLGQGPQFIFQYYEKEERGRGNFPDRFSARQFPNYSSELNVNALLLGDSALYLCASRGGQGGYEQYFGPGTRLTVT.

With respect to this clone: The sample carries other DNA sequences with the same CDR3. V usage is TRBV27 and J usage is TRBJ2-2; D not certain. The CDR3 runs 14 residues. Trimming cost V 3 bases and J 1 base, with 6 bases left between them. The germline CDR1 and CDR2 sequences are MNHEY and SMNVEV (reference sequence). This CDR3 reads CASSFEVNTGELFF. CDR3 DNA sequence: TGTGCCAGCAGTTTCGAGGTGAACACCGGGGAGCTGTTTTTT.

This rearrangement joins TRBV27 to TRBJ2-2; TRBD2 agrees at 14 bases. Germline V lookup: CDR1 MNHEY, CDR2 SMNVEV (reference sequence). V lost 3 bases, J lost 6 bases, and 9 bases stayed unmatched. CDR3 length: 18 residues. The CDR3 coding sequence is TGTGCCAGCAGTTTTAGACTAGCGGGAGGGCCCTCGTCCGGGGAGCTGTTTTTT. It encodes CASSFRLAGGPSSGELFF.

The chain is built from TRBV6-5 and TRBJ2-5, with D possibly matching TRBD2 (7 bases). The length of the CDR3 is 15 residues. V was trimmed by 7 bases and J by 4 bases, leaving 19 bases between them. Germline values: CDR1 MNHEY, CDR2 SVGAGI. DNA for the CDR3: TGTGCCAGCAAAGGGGGGGGCGGGAGCGCAGAGACCCAGTACTTC. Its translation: CASKGGGGSAETQYF.

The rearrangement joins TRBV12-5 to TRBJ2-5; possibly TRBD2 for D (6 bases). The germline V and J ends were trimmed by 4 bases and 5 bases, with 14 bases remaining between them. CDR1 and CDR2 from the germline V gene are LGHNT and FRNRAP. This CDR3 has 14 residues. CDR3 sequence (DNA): TGTGCTAGTGGTTCTCTAGGAGGGGAGGAGACCCAGTACTTC. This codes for CASGSLGGEETQYF.

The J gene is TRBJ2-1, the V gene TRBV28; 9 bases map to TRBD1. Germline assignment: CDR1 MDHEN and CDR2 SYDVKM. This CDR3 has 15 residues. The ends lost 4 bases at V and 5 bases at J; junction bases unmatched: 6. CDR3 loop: CASSSGQGRNNEQFF. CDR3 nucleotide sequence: TGTGCCAGCAGTTCGGGACAGGGAAGAAACAATGAGCAGTTCTTC.

The CDR3 region has the DNA TGTGCCAGCAGCTTGAGTGATAATTCACCCCTCCACTTT. The encoded protein is CASSLSDNSPLHF. The gene calls are TRBV7-9 and TRBJ1-6; the D is unclear. The CDR3 contains 13 residues. Germline V gene sequence: CDR1 SEHNR, CDR2 FQNEAQ (reference sequence). The V end was cut by 3 bases, the J end by 5 bases, with 5 bases between. The full variable domain, completed using reference TRBV7-9 and TRBJ1-6, is DTGVSQNPRHKITKRGQNVTFRCDPISEHNRLYWYRQTLGQGPEFLTYFQNEAQLEKSRLLSDRFSAERPKGSFSTLEIQRTEQGDSAMYLCASSLSDNSPLHFGNGTRLTVT.

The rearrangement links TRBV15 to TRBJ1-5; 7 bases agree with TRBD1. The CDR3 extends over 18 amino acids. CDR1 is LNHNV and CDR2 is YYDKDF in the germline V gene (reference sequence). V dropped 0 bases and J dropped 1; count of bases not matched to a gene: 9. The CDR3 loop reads CATSRDRGRGTSNQPQHF. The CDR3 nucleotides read TGTGCCACCAGCAGAGATAGAGGCAGGGGGACGAGCAATCAGCCCCAGCATTTT.

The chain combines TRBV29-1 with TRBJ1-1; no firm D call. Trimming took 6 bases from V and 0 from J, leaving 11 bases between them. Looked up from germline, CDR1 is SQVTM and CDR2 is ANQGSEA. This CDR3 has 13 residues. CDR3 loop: CSVAARMNTEAFF. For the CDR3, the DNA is TGCAGCGTGGCGGCCAGAATGAACACTGAAGCTTTCTTT.

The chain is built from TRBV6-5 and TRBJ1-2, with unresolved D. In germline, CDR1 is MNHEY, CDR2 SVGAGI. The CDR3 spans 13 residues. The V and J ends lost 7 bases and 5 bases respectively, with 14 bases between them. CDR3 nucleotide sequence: TGTGCCAGCACAGGTCGTTCCCCTTATGGCTACACCTTC. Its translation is CASTGRSPYGYTF.

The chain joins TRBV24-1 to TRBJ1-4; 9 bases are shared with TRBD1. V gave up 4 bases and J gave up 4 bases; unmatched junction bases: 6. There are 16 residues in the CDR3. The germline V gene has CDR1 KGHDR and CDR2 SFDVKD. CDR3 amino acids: CATSEPRQGGNEKLFF. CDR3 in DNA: TGTGCCACCAGTGAACCTAGACAGGGGGGTAATGAAAAACTGTTTTTT.

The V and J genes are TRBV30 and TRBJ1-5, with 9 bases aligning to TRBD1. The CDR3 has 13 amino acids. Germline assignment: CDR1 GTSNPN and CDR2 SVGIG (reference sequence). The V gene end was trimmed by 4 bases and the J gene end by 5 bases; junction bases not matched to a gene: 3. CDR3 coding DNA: TGTGCCTGGAACAGGGGGCTGGATCAGCCCCAGCATTTT. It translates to CAWNRGLDQPQHF.

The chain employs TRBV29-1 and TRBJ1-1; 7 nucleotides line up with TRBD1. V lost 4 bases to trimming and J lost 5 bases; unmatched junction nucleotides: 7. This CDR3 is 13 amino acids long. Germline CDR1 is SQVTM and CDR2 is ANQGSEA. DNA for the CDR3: TGCAGCGTTGGAGAGCAGGGGGAAACTGAAGCTTTCTTT. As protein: CSVGEQGETEAFF.

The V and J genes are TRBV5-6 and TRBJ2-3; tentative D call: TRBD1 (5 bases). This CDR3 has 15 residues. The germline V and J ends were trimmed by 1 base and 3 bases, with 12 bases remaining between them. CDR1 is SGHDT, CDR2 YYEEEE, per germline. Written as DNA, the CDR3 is TGTGCCAGCAGCTTGTTACAGGCTGGTACAGATACGCAGTATTTT. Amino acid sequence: CASSLLQAGTDTQYF.

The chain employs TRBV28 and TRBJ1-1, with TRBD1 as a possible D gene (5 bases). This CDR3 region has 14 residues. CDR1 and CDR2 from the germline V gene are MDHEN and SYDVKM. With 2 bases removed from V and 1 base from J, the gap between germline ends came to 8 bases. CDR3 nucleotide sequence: TGTGCCAGCAGTTTAAGGACACCGAACACTGAAGCTTTCTTT. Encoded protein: CASSLRTPNTEAFF.